This note documents a single T cell receptor (beta chain) sequence. Its specificity is unknown. Other DNA sequences in the same sample also yield this CDR3. TCRdb's copy holds only in-frame clones and misses some; the assay was immunoSEQ multiplex PCR. The table has 84,000 or so clones, more than 70% seen once; the top ten hold nearly 0.8%. This sample was taken from a study of memory CD4+ T cells and cytomegalovirus serostatus. Study-wide findings and caveats: A US-trained random forest predicted CMV serostatus with median AUC around 0.92. The CMV-associated TCR signature appears largely within the CD4+ memory repertoire.

Single viable CD3+CD4+CD8-CD45RO+ cells were sorted as the memory CD4+ T cells. This clonotype was obtained from an adult in good health and CMV-seronegative. The sequencing sample was made of memory CD4+ T cells from blood.

As DNA, the CDR3 is TGTGCCAGCAGCTTAACGGGGAATAATTCACCCCTCCACTTT. This sequence encodes CASSLTGNNSPLHF. The chain recombines TRBV11-1 with TRBJ1-6; D is undetermined. The V end was cut by 2 bases, the J end by 5 bases, with 7 bases between. There are 14 residues in the CDR3. The germline V gene encodes CDR1 SGHAT and CDR2 FQDESV (reference sequence).